The clone carrying this T cell receptor (beta chain) was counted only a few times. This sample is part of a study of blood T cell repertoires in COVID-19. About the research overall: Samples taken during acute and convalescent COVID-19 were collected in the United States, Italy and Spain.

From germline, CDR1 is MNHEY and CDR2 SVGAGI. CDR3 length: 15 amino acids. The germline V and J ends were trimmed by 7 bases and 0 bases, with 15 bases remaining between them. Assay: immunoSEQ multiplex PCR; the TCRdb copy retains only in-frame clones and omits some. The sample lists more than 95,000 clones, about 79% occurring once. The chain recombines TRBV6-5 with TRBJ1-1; D not resolved. The sequence was obtained from an elderly woman with active or convalescent COVID-19. Sample: peripheral blood. CDR3 nucleotides: TGTGCCAGCACTTCGCGAATGGGAGTGAACACTGAAGCTTTCTTT. Protein sequence: CASTSRMGVNTEAFF.